This TCR beta chain originates from a study of cytomegalovirus exposure and HLA in healthy donors. Notes on the study in general: In a later analysis, TCR beta V- and J-gene trimming showed a link to a missense DCLRE1C variant. In a later analysis, most CMV-associated TCR beta chains appeared HLA-restricted. HLA-A and HLA-B allele assignments for most subjects were reportedly predicted accurately using TCR beta sequences.

This PCR relied on a set of 60 Vbeta primers and 13 Jbeta primers. Libraries were prepared by immunoSEQ multiplex PCR; TCRdb keeps only in-frame clonotypes and omits some of them. The profile covers over 150,000 clones, with 75% to 90% appearing a single time and 2.3% taken by the ten largest. The CDR3 loop spans 12 amino acids. CDR1 is LNHDA, CDR2 SQIVND, per germline (reference sequence). The V and J ends lost 0 bases and 7 bases respectively, with 6 bases between them. Turning to this clone: Its antigen is undetermined.

The chain recombines TRBV19 with TRBJ1-2; D not resolved. The clonotype originates from a male donor in good health and CMV-seronegative. The sequenced material came from PBMCs. Written as DNA, the CDR3 is TGTGCCAGTAGTATAGAAGACTCTGGCTACACCTTC. This encodes CASSIEDSGYTF.